The T cell receptor beta chain described here comes from a study of cytomegalovirus exposure and HLA in healthy donors. Notes on the study in general: Later analysis reportedly placed an Asian-associated ancestry cluster below the roughly 700-donor mean in N-insertions.

Points on this clone: Its antigen remains unidentified.

The CDR3 covers 15 residues. Germline V lookup: CDR1 GTSNPN, CDR2 SVGIG (reference sequence). The germline V and J ends were trimmed by 3 bases and 0 bases, with 12 bases remaining between them. PCR used 60 Vbeta primers and 13 Jbeta primers. Profiled with immunoSEQ multiplex PCR; TCRdb holds only in-frame clones, not every one. The table has around 92,000 clones, 81% seen once. The source is a girl aged 2-15 years in good health and CMV-seropositive. Sequences were obtained from PBMCs. V and J are TRBV30 and TRBJ1-3; possible D gene TRBD1, 6 bases. The CDR3 here is CAWSETGYSGNTIYF. The CDR3 DNA sequence: TGTGCCTGGAGCGAAACAGGGTACTCTGGAAACACCATATATTTT.